Shown below are 20 T cell receptor beta chains from a single sample sequenced in a study of HIV-infected patients and healthy controls. TCRdb itself ran the 5' RACE reads through MiXCR, one entry per CDR3 protein. The repertoire consists of more than 60,000 distinct CDR3 sequences, with roughly 21% occurring once and the leading ten covering approximately 1.5%. Sequencing input: CD4+ T cells from blood. These receptors all come from a human donor in good health.

This clonotype was detected ten times or more. The gene calls are TRBV12-3 or TRBV12-4 and TRBJ1-1; D uncertain. The CDR3 extends over 12 amino acids. Between the trimmed V and J ends, which lost 3 bases and 4 bases, there was a span of 6 bases. The CDR3 nucleotides are TGTGCCAGCAGTTTGAGCGGCACTGAAGCTTTCTTT. Its translation: CASSLSGTEAFF.

This clonotype was seen at least ten times. The V gene is TRBV20-1, the J gene TRBJ2-6; TRBD1 is a possible D gene (6 bases). The germline V gene encodes CDR1 DFQATT and CDR2 SNEGSKA (reference sequence). The CDR3 totals 16 residues. V was shortened by 2 bases and J by 0 bases, with 11 bases between the two germline ends. CDR3 DNA: TGCAGTGCTAGATCAGGGGCTTTCTCTGGGGCCAACGTCCTGACTTTC. This translates into CSARSGAFSGANVLTF.

This chain links TRBV7-2 with TRBJ1-1; tentative D call: TRBD1 (6 bases). The length of the CDR3 is 14 residues. The germline V and J ends were trimmed by 1 base and 10 bases, with 16 bases remaining between them. Germline V lookup: CDR1 SGHTA, CDR2 FQGNSA. DNA of the CDR3: TGTGCCAGCAGCTTAGGGCAGGGGAATCTCGGAGCTTTCTTT. Its translation is CASSLGQGNLGAFF. Based on the CDR3 plus reference TRBV7-2 and TRBJ1-1, the full variable domain is GAGVSQSPSNKVTEKGKDVELRCDPISGHTALYWYRQSLGQGLEFLIYFQGNSAPDKSGLPSDRFSAERTGGSVSTLTIQRTQQEDSAVYLCASSLGQGNLGAFFGQGTRLTVV.

This clonotype occurred a few times. This rearrangement joins TRBV15 to TRBJ1-2; 8 bases are shared with TRBD1. Germline lookup yields CDR1 LNHNV and CDR2 YYDKDF (reference sequence). The CDR3 contains 15 residues. After removal of 2 bases from V and 1 base from J, the junction contained 3 bases not matched to a gene. The CDR3 here is CATSRYRGVNYGYTF. DNA of the CDR3: TGTGCCACCAGCAGATACAGGGGGGTTAACTATGGCTACACCTTC.

This clonotype was detected many times. This chain uses TRBV27 with TRBJ1-6; D unresolved. This CDR3 spans 15 amino acids. Trimming stripped 8 bases from V and 0 bases from J, with 11 bases between. Germline V lookup: CDR1 MNHEY, CDR2 SMNVEV (reference sequence). The CDR3 DNA sequence: TGTGCCAGCTGTTCGCAGAGCTCCTATAATTCACCCCTCCACTTT. Encoded protein: CASCSQSSYNSPLHF.

The V call is TRBV7-2, the J call TRBJ2-1, with 9 nucleotides matching TRBD1. The V segment lost 0 bases and the J segment 7 bases; nucleotides outside the gene matches: 4. The CDR3 length is 15 residues. Germline V lookup: CDR1 SGHTA, CDR2 FQGNSA. The CDR3 loop is CASSLATGGSNEQFF. The CDR3 region has the DNA TGTGCCAGCAGCTTAGCGACAGGGGGGTCGAATGAGCAGTTCTTC. The variable domain in full, with the rest retrieved from reference TRBV7-2 and TRBJ2-1, is GAGVSQSPSNKVTEKGKDVELRCDPISGHTALYWYRQSLGQGLEFLIYFQGNSAPDKSGLPSDRFSAERTGGSVSTLTIQRTQQEDSAVYLCASSLATGGSNEQFFGPGTRLTVL.

The table lists this clonotype with a few counts. The gene calls are TRBV6-6 and TRBJ1-5; D is unresolved. The CDR3 contains 15 residues. Trimming shortened V by 4 bases and J by 5 bases, and 15 bases separated the two germline ends. CDR1 and CDR2 (germline): MNHNY, SVGAGI (reference sequence). CDR3 nucleotides: TGTGCCAGCAGTTCTGTAGGGAAGAAAGATCAGCCCCAGCATTTT. It encodes CASSSVGKKDQPQHF.

The table lists this clonotype with many counts. The V and J genes are TRBV27 and TRBJ1-5, with unresolved D. The CDR3 has 12 amino acids. V lost 8 bases and J 9 bases, leaving 14 bases between the germline ends. Germline lookup yields CDR1 MNHEY and CDR2 SMNVEV (reference sequence). The CDR3 DNA reads as TGTGCCAGCCGCAAACTTGGATTGCCCCAGCATTTT. Protein product: CASRKLGLPQHF.

The rearrangement joins TRBV5-4 to TRBJ2-2, with D possibly matching TRBD2 (6 bases). In germline, CDR1 is SGHNT, CDR2 YYREEE (reference sequence). V gave up 4 bases and J gave up 0 bases, with 16 bases separating them. The CDR3 runs to 17 residues. As DNA, the CDR3 is TGTGCCAGCAGCCCAAATAGCGGAACCGCGAACACCGGGGAGCTGTTTTTT. It encodes CASSPNSGTANTGELFF.

The chain has TRBV6-6 and TRBJ1-3; no clear D. Trimming stripped 2 bases from V and 0 bases from J, with 17 bases between. The CDR3 has 18 amino acids. Germline lookup yields CDR1 MNHNY and CDR2 SVGAGI (reference sequence). The CDR3 region is CASSYTPGGSGSGNTIYF. As DNA, the CDR3 is TGTGCCAGCAGTTACACCCCGGGCGGGAGTGGCTCTGGAAACACCATATATTTT.

This clonotype has a count of ten or more. V is TRBV20-1 and J is TRBJ1-3; D unresolved. CDR3 length equals 14 residues. V shed 5 bases and J shed 4 bases, with 15 bases lying between them. Per germline, CDR1 DFQATT and CDR2 SNEGSKA (reference sequence). The CDR3 DNA follows: TGCAGTGCTTTATTCAGAGACGAAGGAAACACCATATATTTT. Protein sequence: CSALFRDEGNTIYF.

This chain uses TRBV7-3 with TRBJ2-5, with D possibly being TRBD1 or TRBD2 (5 bases each). The germline V and J ends were trimmed by 5 bases and 2 bases, with 15 bases remaining between them. The V gene's germline CDR1 is SGHTA and CDR2 FQGTGA. CDR3 size: 15 residues. Written as DNA, the CDR3 is TGTGCCAGCAGCGAGGGGCAGGGATTGCAAGAGACCCAGTACTTC. This translates into CASSEGQGLQETQYF.

This clonotype was observed many times. This chain joins TRBV27 and TRBJ2-3; 10 bases match TRBD1. The V gene end was trimmed by 4 bases and the J gene end by 0 bases; junction bases not matched to a gene: 10. The CDR3 covers 18 residues. Germline CDR1 is MNHEY and CDR2 is SMNVEV (reference sequence). The CDR3 region is CASSSDRGRFSSTDTQYF. DNA of the CDR3: TGTGCCAGCAGTTCCGACAGGGGGCGGTTTTCTAGCACAGATACGCAGTATTTT.

The chain is built from TRBV24-1 and TRBJ2-1, with TRBD2 matching over 11 bases. This CDR3 is 16 amino acids long. Germline lookup yields CDR1 KGHDR and CDR2 SFDVKD. V gave up 4 bases and J gave up 8 bases; unmatched junction bases: 9. CDR3 coding DNA: TGTGCCACCAGTGACATAATAGCGGGAGGGATTCATGAGCAGTTCTTC. Translated: CATSDIIAGGIHEQFF.

The V and J genes are TRBV27 and TRBJ2-1; TRBD2 matches at 9 bases. After removal of 2 bases from V and 4 bases from J, the junction contained 3 bases not matched to a gene. The CDR3 is made up of 15 amino acids. Germline loops: CDR1 MNHEY, CDR2 SMNVEV (reference sequence). CDR3 protein: CASSLQTSGYNEQFF. The CDR3 DNA follows: TGTGCCAGCAGTTTACAGACTAGCGGATACAATGAGCAGTTCTTC.

The J gene is TRBJ1-1, the V gene TRBV5-4; D gene uncertain. Germline V gives CDR1 SGHNT, CDR2 YYREEE (reference sequence). The CDR3 contains 13 residues. With 0 bases removed from V and 6 bases from J, the gap between germline ends came to 9 bases. This CDR3 is CASSLAVSPEAFF. The DNA of the CDR3 is TGTGCCAGCAGCTTGGCCGTCTCCCCTGAAGCTTTCTTT.

The chain joins TRBV6-5 to TRBJ2-7; 10 bases fit TRBD1. The V gene's germline CDR1 is MNHEY and CDR2 SVGAGI. CDR3 length equals 16 residues. J gave up 7 bases and V 6 bases, and 15 bases lay outside the gene matches. This CDR3 is CASRTTYRQGAGEQYF. CDR3 in DNA: TGTGCCAGCAGAACAACATACCGACAGGGGGCTGGAGAGCAGTACTTC.

This sequence joins TRBV7-8 and TRBJ2-5; the D gene could be TRBD1 or TRBD2 (5 bases each). The germline V gene encodes CDR1 SGHVS and CDR2 FQNEAQ. This CDR3 is built from 14 residues. The V gene lost 5 bases and the J gene lost 4 bases, with 14 bases spanning the gap. The CDR3 here is CASSGRMGVETQYF. The CDR3, as DNA: TGTGCCAGCAGCGGACGAATGGGGGTAGAGACCCAGTACTTC.

V and J are TRBV12-3 or TRBV12-4 and TRBJ1-3; TRBD1 might be the D (6 bases). This CDR3 comprises 13 residues. V dropped 5 bases and J dropped 7 bases, with 12 bases sitting between them. The CDR3 nucleotides are TGTGCCAGCAGTCCGGGAGGGGGGAACACCATATATTTT. Residues: CASSPGGGNTIYF.

Many counts were recorded for this clonotype. CDR3 region: CASSSDLTNEKLFF. CDR3 coding DNA: TGTGCCAGCAGTTCAGATTTGACTAATGAAAAACTGTTTTTT. This rearrangement joins TRBV6-6 to TRBJ1-4; D is uncertain. Germline V gene sequence: CDR1 MNHNY, CDR2 SVGAGI (reference sequence). V lost 4 bases and J 2 bases, leaving 8 bases between the germline ends. This CDR3 comprises 14 residues.